The 28 T cell receptor beta chains presented below share a single source sample, sequenced in a study of PD-1 blockade in classical Hodgkin lymphoma. The assay was immunoSEQ multiplex PCR, and TCRdb's table has in-frame clones only and misses some. The sample consists of roughly 8,000 clones, more than 80% of them appearing once. Every one of the patients relapsed after autologous stem cell transplantation (brentuximab vedotin exposure was variable). By magnetic negative selection, CD4+ T cells were purified from thawed PBMCs. The sample consisted of CD4+ T cells from blood, taken at baseline. These receptor sequences come from a human donor with classical Hodgkin lymphoma.

This chain connects TRBV5-4 to TRBJ1-1, with D hard to call. This CDR3 is built from 11 residues. From germline, CDR1 is SGHNT and CDR2 YYREEE (reference sequence). Trimming shortened V by 4 bases and J by 5 bases, and 6 bases separated the two germline ends. CDR3 protein: CASSRNTEAFF. The DNA for the CDR3 is TGTGCCAGCAGCCGTAATACTGAAGCTTTCTTT.

The chain has TRBV2 and TRBJ1-2; D possibly corresponds to TRBD1 (5 bases). The germline V gene has CDR1 SNHLY and CDR2 FYNNEI. Trimming cost V 1 base and J 6 bases, with 9 bases left between them. The CDR3 covers 13 residues. The CDR3 DNA sequence: TGTGCCAGCAGTGAAGGCAGGGAAGATGGCTACACCTTC. It is translated as CASSEGREDGYTF.

The gene calls are TRBV5-4 and TRBJ1-2, with D unresolved. V shed 4 bases and J shed 0 bases, with 10 bases lying between them. Germline lookup yields CDR1 SGHNT and CDR2 YYREEE (reference sequence). The CDR3 covers 14 residues. As DNA, the CDR3 is TGTGCCAGCAGCCCGGACCTGTCTAACTATGGCTACACCTTC. Translating gives CASSPDLSNYGYTF.

This chain uses TRBV5-4 with TRBJ2-7; D perhaps matches TRBD1 (6 bases). This CDR3 region has 14 residues. Trimming left V 0 bases short and J 4 bases short, with 11 bases between. In germline, CDR1 is SGHNT, CDR2 YYREEE (reference sequence). DNA of the CDR3: TGTGCCAGCAGCTTGGCAGGGGCGCGGTACGAGCAGTACTTC. Its protein is CASSLAGARYEQYF.

The chain recombines TRBV6-4 with TRBJ2-3; possibly TRBD1 for D (5 bases). Germline V lookup: CDR1 MRHNA, CDR2 SNTAGT. The CDR3 is made up of 15 amino acids. The V end was cut by 3 bases, the J end by 0 bases, with 10 bases between. For the CDR3, the DNA is TGTGCCAGCAGTGAAACGACAGTGAGCACAGATACGCAGTATTTT. Protein product: CASSETTVSTDTQYF.

J is TRBJ2-7 and V is TRBV14; 9 nucleotides agree with TRBD1. The CDR3 runs 14 residues. Germline lookup yields CDR1 SGHDN and CDR2 FVKESK. Trimming at V came to 1 base and at J to 2 bases, leaving 0 bases not matched to a gene. The CDR3 is CASSQGQGAYEQYF. CDR3 nucleotides: TGTGCCAGCAGCCAAGGACAGGGGGCCTACGAGCAGTACTTC.

The chain combines TRBV27 with TRBJ2-1, with 8 bases aligning to TRBD1. V lost 5 bases, J lost 4 bases, and 4 bases stayed unmatched. The length of the CDR3 is 14 residues. In germline, CDR1 is MNHEY, CDR2 SMNVEV (reference sequence). The CDR3 is CASSPRDRYNEQFF. The CDR3 nucleotides are TGTGCCAGCAGTCCCCGGGACAGGTACAATGAGCAGTTCTTC.

The genes are TRBV5-4 and TRBJ2-7; TRBD2 might be the D (6 bases). V shed 0 bases and J shed 2 bases, with 18 bases lying between them. The CDR3 is 17 amino acids. The germline V gene has CDR1 SGHNT and CDR2 YYREEE (reference sequence). The CDR3 reads CASSLAGAGRLAYEQYF. The CDR3 DNA reads TGTGCCAGCAGCTTGGCTGGAGCAGGGAGGCTTGCCTACGAGCAGTACTTC.

The chain employs TRBV5-1 and TRBJ1-2, with TRBD1 matching over 11 bases. Trimming took 4 bases from V and 4 from J; bases not matched to a gene: 9. There are 16 residues in the CDR3. Germline lookup yields CDR1 SGHRS and CDR2 YFSETQ. Here the CDR3 DNA reads TGCGCCAGCAGCGTGGGACAGGGGGTGGGTCCCTATGGCTACACCTTC. The encoded protein is CASSVGQGVGPYGYTF.

This clone came up once. The chain links TRBV29-1 to TRBJ2-7; TRBD1 aligns across 10 bases. Trimming cost V 7 bases and J 2 bases; bases outside gene matches: 2. This CDR3 is 12 amino acids long. The V gene's germline CDR1 is SQVTM and CDR2 ANQGSEA. CDR3 coding DNA: TGCAGCGGCGGGACAGGGGCCTACGAGCAGTACTTC. Translation gives CSGGTGAYEQYF.

This rearrangement joins TRBV9 to TRBJ2-2; TRBD2 matches 13 bases. CDR3 size: 20 residues. Per germline, CDR1 SGDLS and CDR2 YYNGEE. With 2 bases clipped from V and 5 bases from J, the junction kept 15 bases outside the gene matches. Written as DNA, the CDR3 is TGTGCCAGCAGCGTCGCACTAGCGGGAGGGCCGATGGCCATTACCGGGGAGCTGTTTTTT. This codes for CASSVALAGGPMAITGELFF. The full variable domain, its missing parts supplied by reference TRBV9 and TRBJ2-2, is DSGVTQTPKHLITATGQRVTLRCSPRSGDLSVYWYQQSLDQGLQFLIQYYNGEERAKGNILERFSAQQFPDLHSELNLSSLELGDSALYFCASSVALAGGPMAITGELFFGEGSRLTVL.

The V gene is TRBV6-5, the J gene TRBJ1-2, with D possibly TRBD1 on 6 matching bases. Germline V gene sequence: CDR1 MNHEY, CDR2 SVGAGI. V lost 6 bases, J lost 3 bases, and 17 bases lay in between. CDR3 length equals 15 residues. CDR3 nucleotides: TGTGCCAGCAGCATAGCCCAAGGGACACACTATGGCTACACCTTC. This gives the protein CASSIAQGTHYGYTF.

V usage is TRBV28 and J usage is TRBJ1-5, with D possibly TRBD1 on 5 matching bases. The CDR3 spans 13 residues. The V end was cut by 8 bases, the J end by 7 bases, with 15 bases between. Germline V gene data show CDR1 as MDHEN and CDR2 as SYDVKM. The CDR3 DNA follows: TGTGCCAGCCTTGGGGGGAGAAGACAGCCCCAGCATTTT. This codes for CASLGGRRQPQHF.

The chain carries TRBV5-4 and TRBJ2-1; 7 nucleotides agree with TRBD1. V lost 5 bases to trimming and J lost 4 bases; unmatched junction nucleotides: 3. Germline CDR1 SGHNT, CDR2 YYREEE (reference sequence). CDR3 length equals 13 residues. CDR3 in DNA: TGTGCCAGCAGGGGACAGTTTTACAATGAGCAGTTCTTC. Residues: CASRGQFYNEQFF.

This clone was recorded once. The chain carries TRBV29-1 and TRBJ1-1; D is unresolved. Germline V CDR1 and CDR2: SQVTM, ANQGSEA. This CDR3 comprises 14 residues. V gave up 0 bases and J gave up 1 base, with 9 bases separating them. The DNA for the CDR3 is TGCAGCGTTGAAGATCCCGACGCGAACACTGAAGCTTTCTTT. Translating it yields CSVEDPDANTEAFF.

V gene TRBV7-3 combines with J gene TRBJ2-5; 7 bases are a match to TRBD1. Germline lookup yields CDR1 SGHTA and CDR2 FQGTGA. The CDR3 sequence is 15 residues long. After removal of 2 bases from V and 2 bases from J, the junction contained 5 bases not matched to a gene. Here the CDR3 reads CASSLARGYQETQYF. The CDR3 DNA reads as TGTGCCAGCAGCTTAGCCAGGGGGTATCAAGAGACCCAGTACTTC.

The genes are TRBV7-2 and TRBJ2-7, with D uncertain. The CDR3 consists of 14 residues. V was shortened by 1 base and J by 6 bases, with 13 bases between the two germline ends. Germline lookup yields CDR1 SGHTA and CDR2 FQGNSA. The DNA of the CDR3 is TGTGCCAGCAGCTTAGGCCCCATTCTTCGCGAGCAGTACTTC. It is translated as CASSLGPILREQYF.

The rearrangement uses TRBV7-6 and TRBJ2-5; 8 bases agree with TRBD1. The junction had 10 bases not matched to a gene; V was cut back by 5 bases and J by 5 bases. Germline-derived CDR1 and CDR2 are SGHVS and FNYEAQ. CDR3 length equals 15 residues. The CDR3 DNA reads as TGTGCCAGCAGCGAACAGGGGGGCGGAGTGGAGACCCAGTACTTC. Translated, it gives CASSEQGGGVETQYF.

The chain joins TRBV5-8 to TRBJ1-1; 7 nucleotides match TRBD1. There are 14 residues in the CDR3. Germline loops: CDR1 SGHTS, CDR2 YDEGEE. After removal of 4 bases from V and 3 bases from J, the junction contained 6 bases not matched to a gene. CDR3 amino acids: CASSRQGSHTEAFF. The CDR3 region has the DNA TGTGCCAGCAGCCGACAGGGTTCTCACACTGAAGCTTTCTTT.

The CDR3 protein is CASSYSTGPSGYTF. The CDR3 DNA is TGTGCCAGCAGTTACTCGACGGGGCCCTCGGGCTACACCTTC. V usage is TRBV6-6 and J usage is TRBJ1-2; the D gene is possibly TRBD1 (5 bases). CDR3 length equals 14 residues. CDR1 and CDR2 from the germline V gene are MNHNY and SVGAGI (reference sequence). The V end was cut by 0 bases, the J end by 8 bases, with 13 bases between.

This rearrangement joins TRBV5-1 to TRBJ1-6, with D possibly matching TRBD1 (5 bases). CDR3 length: 14 residues. Trimming left V 9 bases short and J 2 bases short, with 12 bases between. Germline V CDR1 and CDR2: SGHRS, YFSETQ. The CDR3 reads CATSEGPYNSPLHF. DNA of the CDR3: TGCGCCACCTCGGAGGGGCCCTATAATTCACCCCTCCACTTT.

V usage is TRBV11-1 and J usage is TRBJ2-5; 11 bases match TRBD1. The germline CDR1 and CDR2 sequences are SGHAT and FQDESV (reference sequence). V lost 6 bases to trimming and J lost 2 bases; unmatched junction nucleotides: 8. The CDR3 is 16 amino acids. CDR3 nucleotide sequence: TGTGCCAGCAGAACGGGGACAGGGGGAGGACAAGAGACCCAGTACTTC. This translates into CASRTGTGGGQETQYF.

The rearrangement joins TRBV9 to TRBJ1-1; 10 bases are a match to TRBD1. The junction had 7 bases not matched to a gene; V was cut back by 5 bases and J by 3 bases. CDR3 size: 15 residues. Germline lookup yields CDR1 SGDLS and CDR2 YYNGEE. The CDR3 nucleotides read TGTGCCAGCAGTCGACAGGGGGCGCGGTACACTGAAGCTTTCTTT. Its translation is CASSRQGARYTEAFF. Combining the CDR3 with reference TRBV9 and TRBJ1-1 gives the whole variable domain DSGVTQTPKHLITATGQRVTLRCSPRSGDLSVYWYQQSLDQGLQFLIQYYNGEERAKGNILERFSAQQFPDLHSELNLSSLELGDSALYFCASSRQGARYTEAFFGQGTRLTVV.

V is TRBV28 and J is TRBJ1-4; 8 bases are a match to TRBD1. This CDR3 comprises 14 residues. Germline assignment: CDR1 MDHEN and CDR2 SYDVKM. The J segment lost 4 bases and the V segment lost 5 bases, leaving 3 bases of the junction unmatched. The CDR3 reads CASSKQGVNEKLFF. The CDR3 DNA follows: TGTGCCAGCAGTAAACAGGGGGTTAATGAAAAACTGTTTTTT.

The chain has TRBV5-6 and TRBJ2-3; 14 bases agree with TRBD2. Germline V gene data show CDR1 as SGHDT and CDR2 as YYEEEE. Trimming removed 3 bases from V and 5 bases from J; junction bases left unmatched: 5. This CDR3 has 16 amino acids. The CDR3 sequence: CASSSLTSGRVDTQYF. CDR3 nucleotides: TGTGCCAGCAGCTCGCTGACTAGCGGGAGGGTAGATACGCAGTATTTT.

A single count supports this clone. The V call is TRBV5-6, the J call TRBJ2-1, with 13 bases matching TRBD2. The CDR3 is 13 residues long. Germline V gene data show CDR1 as SGHDT and CDR2 as YYEEEE. With V trimmed by 4 bases and J by 10 bases, 2 bases remained unmatched. For the CDR3, the DNA is TGTGCCAGCAGCGGGACTAGCGGGGACGAGCAGTTCTTC. Residues: CASSGTSGDEQFF.

The chain joins TRBV5-1 to TRBJ2-7; no reliable D call. Germline V lookup: CDR1 SGHRS, CDR2 YFSETQ. The ends were cut back, 0 bases at V and 2 bases at J, with 9 bases in the middle. The CDR3 is 14 residues long. The chain's CDR3 is CASSLEHGAYEQYF. The CDR3, as DNA: TGCGCCAGCAGCTTGGAGCACGGTGCCTACGAGCAGTACTTC. The variable domain in full, completed from reference TRBV5-1 and TRBJ2-7, reads KAGVTQTPRYLIKTRGQQVTLSCSPISGHRSVSWYQQTPGQGLQFLFEYFSETQRNKGNFPGRFSGRQFSNSRSEMNVSTLELGDSALYLCASSLEHGAYEQYFGPGTRLTVT.

V usage is TRBV19 and J usage is TRBJ2-5, with 9 bases matching TRBD2. This CDR3 contains 15 residues. Per the germline V gene, CDR1 is LNHDA and CDR2 is SQIVND (reference sequence). Unmatched junction bases numbered 7, after V lost 4 bases and J lost 4 bases. The CDR3 region is CASSTRLAGAETQYF. In nucleotides, the CDR3 is TGTGCCAGTAGTACCAGATTAGCGGGGGCAGAGACCCAGTACTTC.